This T cell receptor beta chain was found in a study of Graves' ophthalmopathy and Graves' hyperthyroidism. Recruitment covered hyperthyroidism patients aged 18 to 65 whose new diagnosis was of under 2 months' duration. At least ten counts were recorded for this clonotype. Scientists amplified the TCR beta CDR3 regions from RNA transcripts. Second-round multiplex PCR came after first-round RT-PCR with HTBI primers. TCRdb processed the multiplex PCR reads anew with MiXCR; each CDR3 protein has one entry. The sample includes 600,000 to 650,000 distinct CDR3 sequences, about 20% of them seen just once. This TCR derives from a woman aged 18-29 years with stable Graves' hyperthyroidism. Some clones in this sample may be carry-over from other donors' samples. Material for sequencing was peripheral blood.

The chain's CDR3 is CASSYRDLNSPLHF. In DNA form, the CDR3 reads TGTGCCAGCAGTTACCGGGATCTTAATTCACCCCTCCACTTT. The chain joins TRBV6-5 to TRBJ1-6; no clear D gene. CDR3 length equals 14 residues. The V end was cut by 2 bases, the J end by 6 bases, with 8 bases between. Germline-derived CDR1 and CDR2 are MNHEY and SVGAGI.